Shown below are 17 T cell receptor beta chains from a single sample sequenced in a study of shared clonotypes between healthy human individuals (TCRdb year 2020). CD8 naive samples were CD45RO-negative cells positively selected for CCR7, giving a CD45RA+CCR7+ population that excluded TemRA cells. Library generation was performed with the immunoSEQ multiplex PCR assay. Sourced from immuneACCESS, this table was stored by TCRdb with only in-frame sequences that have V and J called. A share of the clones is absent; for the studies checked, an unresolved V gene accounts for under half, and the remainder has no known explanation. The sample profile shows about 2 million clones; approximately 95% of them were found once. The ten largest clones add up to more than 0.95% of the sample. Sequencing was carried out using naive CD8+ T cells sorted from blood. The sample's cell subset or site, from its label and the paper: CD45RA+CCR7+. These TCRs come from a man between 18 and 29 years old in good health.

On this clone: At the DNA level, this CDR3 is encoded by other sequences in the same sample as well. The chain uses TRBV27 and TRBJ1-5; D ambiguous. The V end lost 3 bases, the J end lost 3 bases, and 6 bases lay between the germline ends. The CDR3 sequence is 13 residues long. The V gene's germline CDR1 is MNHEY and CDR2 SMNVEV (reference sequence). The CDR3 spells CASSFSSNQPQHF. CDR3 nucleotide sequence: TGTGCCAGCAGTTTCAGTTCCAATCAGCCCCAGCATTTT.

This chain joins TRBV7-9 and TRBJ2-2, with a possible D match to TRBD1 (6 bases). Germline loops: CDR1 SEHNR, CDR2 FQNEAQ (reference sequence). This CDR3 is built from 14 residues. Trimming shortened V by 6 bases and J by 4 bases, and 12 bases separated the two germline ends. CDR3 in DNA: TGTGCCAGCAGGGGTACAGGGTCCACCGGGGAGCTGTTTTTT. It yields the protein CASRGTGSTGELFF. Combining the CDR3 with reference TRBV7-9 and TRBJ2-2 gives the whole variable domain DTGVSQNPRHKITKRGQNVTFRCDPISEHNRLYWYRQTLGQGPEFLTYFQNEAQLEKSRLLSDRFSAERPKGSFSTLEIQRTEQGDSAMYLCASRGTGSTGELFFGEGSRLTVL.

This clone turned up a few times. The chain has TRBV19 and TRBJ1-6; maybe TRBD1 (6 bases). This CDR3 region has 17 residues. Trimming pared 7 bases from V and 1 base from J, leaving 17 bases between. Per germline, CDR1 LNHDA and CDR2 SQIVND (reference sequence). CDR3 in amino acids: CASKKGVDDSYNSPLHF. The CDR3 region has the DNA TGTGCCAGTAAAAAGGGGGTAGACGATTCCTATAATTCACCCCTCCACTTT. The whole variable domain, filled in from reference TRBV19 and TRBJ1-6, reads DGGITQSPKYLFRKEGQNVTLSCEQNLNHDAMYWYRQDPGQGLRLIYYSQIVNDFQKGDIAEGYSVSREKKESFPLTVTSAQKNPTAFYLCASKKGVDDSYNSPLHFGNGTRLTVT.

The V and J genes are TRBV11-2 and TRBJ2-3, with 9 bases aligning to TRBD2. The CDR3 loop spans 16 amino acids. The germline V gene encodes CDR1 SGHAT and CDR2 FQNNGV. With V trimmed by 5 bases and J by 4 bases, 10 bases remained unmatched. The DNA for the CDR3 is TGTGCCAGCAGCCAGATTAAGGGACTAGCTGCAGATACGCAGTATTTT. Its translation is CASSQIKGLAADTQYF.

This sequence joins TRBV5-5 and TRBJ1-1; TRBD1 matches at 9 bases. With 4 bases clipped from V and 0 bases from J, the junction kept 7 bases outside the gene matches. CDR1 and CDR2 (germline): SGHKS, YYEKEE (reference sequence). The CDR3 consists of 16 residues. Here the CDR3 reads CASSPPGQGVNTEAFF. The CDR3 nucleotides read TGTGCCAGCAGCCCCCCGGGACAGGGCGTGAACACTGAAGCTTTCTTT.

V and J are TRBV2 and TRBJ2-7, with TRBD2 matching over 8 bases. CDR3 size: 17 residues. J was trimmed by 0 bases and V by 1 base; bases with no gene match: 8. Germline V gene data show CDR1 as SNHLY and CDR2 as FYNNEI. Here the CDR3 reads CASSEDASGWSSYEQYF. The CDR3 coding sequence is TGTGCCAGCAGTGAAGACGCTAGCGGGTGGAGCTCCTACGAGCAGTACTTC. Full variable domain (rest looked up from reference TRBV2 and TRBJ2-7): EPEVTQTPSHQVTQMGQEVILRCVPISNHLYFYWYRQILGQKVEFLVSFYNNEISEKSEIFDDQFSVERPDGSNFTLKIRSTKLEDSAMYFCASSEDASGWSSYEQYFGPGTRLTVT.

The chain recombines TRBV28 with TRBJ2-2; 7 positions agree with TRBD1. Germline CDR1 and CDR2: MDHEN and SYDVKM. The ends lost 5 bases at V and 9 bases at J; junction bases unmatched: 9. The CDR3 length is 14 residues. CDR3 nucleotide sequence: TGTGCCAGCAGTGAAGACAGGGTGGGCCGGGAGCTGTTTTTT. Residues: CASSEDRVGRELFF.

This sequence joins TRBV11-2 and TRBJ2-3; 8 nucleotides agree with TRBD2. Germline trimming cut 5 bases from V and 2 bases from J; bases unmatched to any gene: 6. The CDR3 is made up of 15 amino acids. Germline V gene data show CDR1 as SGHAT and CDR2 as FQNNGV. The CDR3 sequence is CASSPREGLTDTQYF. CDR3 DNA sequence: TGTGCCAGCAGCCCACGGGAGGGGCTCACAGATACGCAGTATTTT.

Comment on this clone: Additional DNA sequences in this sample encode the identical CDR3. The gene calls are TRBV7-9 and TRBJ2-7; TRBD1 matches 11 bases. Trimming at V came to 5 bases and at J to 4 bases, leaving 4 bases not matched to a gene. This CDR3 comprises 14 residues. Germline V CDR1 and CDR2: SEHNR, FQNEAQ (reference sequence). CDR3 amino acids: CASSLDRGPYEQYF. The CDR3 DNA reads TGTGCCAGCAGCCTGGACAGGGGGCCTTACGAGCAGTACTTC.

The chain joins TRBV9 to TRBJ2-3; TRBD1 aligns across 7 bases. The CDR3 has 15 residues. Germline assignment: CDR1 SGDLS and CDR2 YYNGEE. V was clipped by 3 bases and J by 0 bases; unmatched bases: 4. The CDR3: CASSAGQISTDTQYF. The DNA for the CDR3 is TGTGCCAGCAGCGCGGGACAGATTAGCACAGATACGCAGTATTTT.

The count of this clone is one. V gene TRBV28 combines with J gene TRBJ1-2; a weak D match, TRBD1 (5 bases). Germline values: CDR1 MDHEN, CDR2 SYDVKM. Trimming took off 6 bases at V and 0 bases at J, with 14 bases between the two ends. This CDR3 comprises 15 residues. The CDR3 sequence is CASRPSGPTNYGYTF. The CDR3 DNA is TGTGCCAGCAGGCCCTCAGGGCCGACTAACTATGGCTACACCTTC.

The chain recombines TRBV13 with TRBJ2-1; 8 bases are shared with TRBD2. The CDR3 spans 16 residues. J lost 9 bases, V lost 11 bases, and 21 bases had no gene match. Germline CDR1 reads PRHDT; CDR2 reads FYEKMQ (reference sequence). The CDR3 DNA sequence: TGTGCCCCGCCCTCCCACCCGGGACTAGTGTTTAGTGAGCAGTTCTTC. Encoded protein: CAPPSHPGLVFSEQFF.

The rearrangement links TRBV7-9 to TRBJ2-7; D tentatively reads TRBD1 or TRBD2 (5 bases each). Germline loops: CDR1 SEHNR, CDR2 FQNEAQ (reference sequence). The V gene lost 5 bases and the J gene lost 5 bases, with 16 bases spanning the gap. This CDR3 is 14 amino acids long. This CDR3 reads CASSLPGPPHEQYF. Written as DNA, the CDR3 is TGTGCCAGCAGCCTTCCGGGACCCCCCCACGAGCAGTACTTC.

The rearrangement links TRBV30 to TRBJ1-4, with 7 bases aligning to TRBD1. This CDR3 region has 16 residues. V trimming: 2 bases; J trimming: 0 bases; junction bases outside the gene matches: 6. CDR1 is GTSNPN and CDR2 is SVGIG in the germline V gene (reference sequence). The CDR3 region has the DNA TGTGCCTGGAGTAGGGACAGCTTTGCAACTAATGAAAAACTGTTTTTT. It is translated as CAWSRDSFATNEKLFF.

This chain uses TRBV11-2 with TRBJ2-1; D is unclear. This CDR3 has 16 amino acids. Trimming left V 0 bases short and J 0 bases short, with 9 bases between. The V gene's germline CDR1 is SGHAT and CDR2 FQNNGV. The CDR3 protein is CASSLDIPSSYNEQFF. CDR3 sequence (DNA): TGTGCCAGCAGCTTAGATATCCCCAGCTCCTACAATGAGCAGTTCTTC.

The chain couples TRBV13 to TRBJ2-4; D uncertain. This CDR3 is built from 14 residues. Per germline, CDR1 PRHDT and CDR2 FYEKMQ (reference sequence). Trimming shortened V by 5 bases and J by 5 bases, and 13 bases separated the two germline ends. The CDR3 loop reads CASSPLDGENIQYF. Here the CDR3 DNA reads TGTGCCAGCAGCCCCCTGGACGGCGAAAACATTCAGTACTTC.

This chain's CDR3 is CSVGPREGDYGYTF. The CDR3 DNA is TGCAGCGTTGGGCCCCGAGAGGGGGACTATGGCTACACCTTC. This chain uses TRBV29-1 with TRBJ1-2, with a weak D call TRBD1 (6 bases). Per the germline V gene, CDR1 is SQVTM and CDR2 is ANQGSEA. V was clipped by 4 bases and J by 3 bases, with 15 bases between them. The CDR3 consists of 14 residues.